The rows below give T cell receptor beta chains drawn from one sample of a study of OX40 agonist ivuxolimab in advanced cancers. The data were produced by immunoSEQ multiplex PCR, yet TCRdb's version contains in-frame clones alone and is incomplete. Of tens of thousands of clones in the sample, about 90% were seen once. This material consisted of CD4+ or CD8+ T cells sorted from blood, taken in a trial of the OX40 agonist ivuxolimab. These receptors all stem from an adult with an advanced solid tumor such as melanoma, head and neck, liver or kidney cancer. CDR3s include the opening cysteine and the closing phenylalanine or tryptophan. Each record gives: CDR3 length, D gene, V gene, J gene, clone size, CDR3 DNA, CDR3 protein. D genes are given only for firm matches. Size is omitted from some rows. Given values are once, few, many or a class for expanded clones.

>14|.|TRBV11-2|TRBJ2-7|.
TGTGCCAGCAGCCTCAGCGTTCCCTTCTACGAGCAGTACTTC
CASSLSVPFYEQYF
>13|.|TRBV5-4|TRBJ2-7|.
TGTGCCAGCAGCTCCCCTGTTATCTACGAGCAGTACTTC
CASSSPVIYEQYF
>15|TRBD1|TRBV25-1|TRBJ2-7|.
TGTGCCAGCAGTGATTTGGACAGGGGATCCTACGAGCAGTACTTC
CASSDLDRGSYEQYF
>12|.|TRBV7-3|TRBJ2-7|once
TGTGCCAGCAGCCCTCAAGGAGAGTGCCGAAACTTC
CASSPQGECRNF
>15|.|TRBV30|TRBJ1-3|.
TGTGCCTGGAGTGTTCAGGGTGGTTCTGGAAACACCATATATTTT
CAWSVQGGSGNTIYF
>15|.|TRBV5-1|TRBJ2-3|.
TGCGCCAGCAGCTTGCTCGGGGCAATAACAGATACGCAGTATTTT
CASSLLGAITDTQYF
>15|.|TRBV5-6|TRBJ2-1|.
TGTGCCAGCAGCCCACTGGGACCGCAGGAGCATGAGCAGTTCTTC
CASSPLGPQEHEQFF
>12|.|TRBV28|TRBJ1-1|.
TGTGCCAGCAGGGTTCTGGGGGGCGGGGCTTTCTTT
CASRVLGGGAFF
>14|.|TRBV7-3|TRBJ2-1|.
TGTGCCAGCAGCCCCTTGACAGTCTCCTATGAGCAGTTCTTC
CASSPLTVSYEQFF
>14|.|TRBV18|TRBJ1-2|.
TGTGCCAGCTCACCGGACGGGGGGAACTATGGCTACACCTTC
CASSPDGGNYGYTF
>16|TRBD1|TRBV28|TRBJ2-3|.
TGTGCCAGCACCGTGGGGACAGGTGCTAGCACAGATACGCAGTATTTT
CASTVGTGASTDTQYF
>13|.|TRBV14|TRBJ1-2|medium-sized
TGTGCCAGCAGCAGGGTTACCAGCTATGGCTACACCTTC
CASSRVTSYGYTF
>15|TRBD1|TRBV2|TRBJ1-3|.
TGTGCCGGGAGGACAGGGCCAAGCTCTGGAAACACCATATATTTT
CAGRTGPSSGNTIYF
>13|.|TRBV18|TRBJ2-3|.
TGTGCCAGCTCACCACCTAGCACAGATACGCAGTATTTT
CASSPPSTDTQYF
>13|.|TRBV27|TRBJ1-5|.
TGTGCCAGCAGTTTTACGGGACAACAGCCCCAGCATTTT
CASSFTGQQPQHF
>12|.|TRBV28|TRBJ2-7|.
TGTGCCAGCAGTTTAGCCCGCTACGAGCAGTACTTC
CASSLARYEQYF
>15|.|TRBV18|TRBJ1-4|.
TGTGCCAGCTCACCACCCAGTCGCCAGAATGAAAAACTGTTTTTT
CASSPPSRQNEKLFF
>16|.|TRBV29-1|TRBJ2-3|once
TGCAGCGTCAATATCGATCCGGGACTGGGGCCAGATACGCAGTATTTT
CSVNIDPGLGPDTQYF
>16|.|TRBV5-1|TRBJ2-5|.
TGCGCCAGCAGCTTGGAAGGTAGTCTGTACCAAGAGACCCAGTACTTC
CASSLEGSLYQETQYF
>14|TRBD1|TRBV4-2|TRBJ2-5|.
TGTGCCAGCAGCCAAGAGGCCCCAGGGGGCAGGCAGTACTTC
CASSQEAPGGRQYF
>13|.|TRBV7-3|TRBJ1-1|.
TGTGCCAGCAGCCCCGGCTTGAACACTGAAGCTTTCTTT
CASSPGLNTEAFF
>18|TRBD2|TRBV7-9|TRBJ2-2|.
TGTGCCAGCGCCCACCCGGCTCGGGGACTAGCGAGCCCCGGGGAGCTGTTTTTT
CASAHPARGLASPGELFF
>13|.|TRBV9|TRBJ2-3|.
TGTGCCAGCAGCCTGACTGGCACAGATACGCAGTATTTT
CASSLTGTDTQYF
>14|.|TRBV19|TRBJ2-1|.
TGTGCCAGTAGTTCCCCAGGCCTCACCCATGAGCAGTTCTTC
CASSSPGLTHEQFF
>15|.|TRBV5-1|TRBJ2-1|.
TGCGCCAGCAGCAGCGGACTGCTTCCCTACAATGAGCAGTTCTTC
CASSSGLLPYNEQFF
>16|.|TRBV23-1|TRBJ2-7|.
TGCGCCAGCAGTCTTTTACGGCTCGACGGCTTCTACGAGCAGTACTTC
CASSLLRLDGFYEQYF
>18|TRBD2|TRBV10-1|TRBJ2-2|.
TGCGCCAGCAGTGAGCCTCTAGCGGGAGGAACGAACACCGGGGAGCTGTTTTTT
CASSEPLAGGTNTGELFF
>14|.|TRBV9|TRBJ1-1|.
TGTGCCAGCAGCGTTTATGGTGAGGCCACTGAAGCTTTCTTT
CASSVYGEATEAFF
>14|.|TRBV10-1|TRBJ2-2|.
TGCGCCAGCAGTGAACACCCGAACACCGGGGAGCTGTTTTTT
CASSEHPNTGELFF
>13|.|TRBV10-3|TRBJ1-2|.
TGTGCCATCAGTGCGGGAGATCATGATGGCTACACCTTC
CAISAGDHDGYTF
>14|.|TRBV6-5|TRBJ2-7|.
TGTGCCAGCAGTCTCCTACGGGCCTCCTACGAGCAGTACTTC
CASSLLRASYEQYF
>17|TRBD2|TRBV11-2|TRBJ2-7|.
TGTGCCAGCAGGGGGACTAGCGGGAGTCCCCACCCGGGCGAGCAGTACTTC
CASRGTSGSPHPGEQYF
>16|TRBD1|TRBV10-3|TRBJ1-2|once
TGTGCCATCAGTGAGCCGGAATACCCGGACAGGGGCGGCTACACCTTC
CAISEPEYPDRGGYTF
>15|TRBD1|TRBV28|TRBJ1-2|.
TGTGCCAGTAGAGGATTGGGACAGAAGAACTATGGCTACACCTTC
CASRGLGQKNYGYTF
>15|TRBD2|TRBV14|TRBJ2-7|.
TGTGCCAGCAGCCAAGCCAGCGGGATTACCTACGAGCAGTACTTC
CASSQASGITYEQYF
>14|.|TRBV6-5|TRBJ2-5|.
TGTGCCAGCAGTTACTCGCCCGGTCAAGAGACCCAGTACTTC
CASSYSPGQETQYF
>14|TRBD2|TRBV19|TRBJ2-4|.
TGTGCCACCCTAAGCGGGGGAGCCAAAAACATTCAGTACTTC
CATLSGGAKNIQYF
>15|.|TRBV2|TRBJ2-7|few
TGTGCCAGCTCAGAAACAGGGTTAAGCTCCTACGAGCAGTACTTC
CASSETGLSSYEQYF
>16|TRBD2|TRBV5-1|TRBJ2-1|.
TGCGCCAGCAGCTTGGTGACTAGCGGGAGTAGAGTTGAGCAGTTCTTC
CASSLVTSGSRVEQFF
>14|TRBD1|TRBV6-5|TRBJ2-7|.
TGTGCCACCACTCACCGACAGGGGGCGAGGGAGCAGTACTTC
CATTHRQGAREQYF
>13|.|TRBV6-1|TRBJ2-5|once
TGTGCCAGCAATGGTAAGGGTGTGGAGACCCAGTACTTC
CASNGKGVETQYF
>14|TRBD1|TRBV5-8|TRBJ2-3|.
TGTGCCAGCAGCTATGGACAGGATACAGATACGCAGTATTTT
CASSYGQDTDTQYF
>14|TRBD1|TRBV18|TRBJ1-1|.
TGTGCCAGCTCACCACCGGACAGGGTACCCGAAGCTTTCTTT
CASSPPDRVPEAFF
>14|.|TRBV6-5|TRBJ2-7|.
TGTGCCAGCAGTTATGATCAGTCCCGGGCCGAGCAGTACTTC
CASSYDQSRAEQYF
>13|TRBD2|TRBV6-1|TRBJ2-7|.
TGTGCCAGCAGGACTAGCTCGGGCTACGAGCAGTACTTC
CASRTSSGYEQYF
>15|TRBD1|TRBV28|TRBJ2-7|.
TGTGCCAGCAGTAACACGGGGACAGGTCCCTACGAGCAGTACTTC
CASSNTGTGPYEQYF
>14|.|TRBV28|TRBJ1-3|.
TGTGCCAGCAGGCCTCGGGGAGTGGGAAACACCATATATTTT
CASRPRGVGNTIYF
>15|.|TRBV7-9|TRBJ1-1|.
TGTGCCAGCAGCCCCGAAGCAGGTTCACACACTGAAGCTTTCTTT
CASSPEAGSHTEAFF
>17|TRBD1|TRBV10-1|TRBJ2-2|once
TGCGCCGGCTACCGGGACAGGGTGAAGGTGTCGGCCGGGGAGCTGTTTTTT
CAGYRDRVKVSAGELFF
>16|TRBD2|TRBV23-1|TRBJ2-1|.
TGCGCCAGCAGTCATACGGGCGGGAGGCCCTACAATGAGCAGTTCTTC
CASSHTGGRPYNEQFF
>18|TRBD2|TRBV7-8|TRBJ2-5|.
TGTGCCAGCAGCTTGAGACCCGGGACTAGCGGGTCGAAAGAGACCCAGTACTTC
CASSLRPGTSGSKETQYF
>16|.|TRBV28|TRBJ2-7|.
TGTGCCAGCAGTTTCGGACAGTTTATAACCCCCTACGAGCAGTACTTC
CASSFGQFITPYEQYF
>17|TRBD2|TRBV28|TRBJ2-7|.
TGTGCCAGCAGTTTAAGCGGGCTGGGTAGCGGGAGCTACGAGCAGTACTTC
CASSLSGLGSGSYEQYF
>13|.|TRBV23-1|TRBJ1-5|few
TGCGCCAGCAGTCGGCAGAGGGACGGACTGGCGCATTTT
CASSRQRDGLAHF
>14|TRBD1|TRBV6-1|TRBJ1-6|.
TGTGCCAGCAGTGACCAGGGGGGCAATTCACCCCTCCACTTT
CASSDQGGNSPLHF
>15|TRBD2|TRBV7-2|TRBJ2-7|once
TGTGCCAGCAGCATGACTAGCGGGGCAGCCTACGAGCAGTACTTC
CASSMTSGAAYEQYF
>12|.|TRBV2|TRBJ2-5|.
TGTGCCAGCAGAGAGGGGGGAGAGACCCAGTACTTC
CASREGGETQYF
>15|.|TRBV18|TRBJ2-1|.
TGTGCCAGCTCGCCCCCCGGGAGCGGCGACAATGAGCAGTTCTTC
CASSPPGSGDNEQFF